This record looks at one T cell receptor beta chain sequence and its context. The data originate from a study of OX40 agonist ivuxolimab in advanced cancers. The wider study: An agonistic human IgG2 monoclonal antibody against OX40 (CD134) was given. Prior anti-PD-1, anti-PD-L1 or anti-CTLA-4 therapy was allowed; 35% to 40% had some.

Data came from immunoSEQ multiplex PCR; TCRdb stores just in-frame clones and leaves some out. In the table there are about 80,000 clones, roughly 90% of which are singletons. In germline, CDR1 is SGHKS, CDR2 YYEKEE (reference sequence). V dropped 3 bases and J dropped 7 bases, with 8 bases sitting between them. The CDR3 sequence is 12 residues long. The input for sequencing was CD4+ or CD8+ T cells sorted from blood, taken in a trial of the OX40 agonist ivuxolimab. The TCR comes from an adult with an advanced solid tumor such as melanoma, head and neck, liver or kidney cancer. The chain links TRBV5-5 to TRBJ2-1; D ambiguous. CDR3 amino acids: CASSSGRNEQFF. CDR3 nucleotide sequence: TGTGCCAGCAGCTCGGGCAGAAATGAGCAGTTCTTC.